This is a list of T cell receptor beta chains from one sample in a study of blood T cell repertoires in COVID-19. The protocol was immunoSEQ multiplex PCR, while the TCRdb copy is restricted to in-frame clones and leaves out a portion. The table has fewer than 400,000 clones, about nine tenths seen once. Sequenced: PBMCs or T cells enriched from blood (not recorded which). These receptor sequences come from a man aged 60 to 69 who had recovered from COVID-19. The CDR3 runs from the conserved cysteine through the conserved F or W. A D gene is named only where the DNA matches it firmly. Expanded clones get a size class; other rows say once, few or many, or leave the size out.

v_gene	abundance	d_gene	j_gene	CDR3aa	CDR3nt
TRBV2	NA	TRBD1	TRBJ1-2	CASRLIGTGGVYGYTF	TGTGCCTCGCGATTAATTGGAACAGGGGGAGTCTATGGCTACACCTTC
TRBV6-2/TRBV6-3	NA	TRBD1	TRBJ2-7	CASSYVGTGPYEQYF	TGTGCCAGCAGTTACGTCGGGACAGGCCCCTACGAGCAGTACTTC
TRBV2	few	NA	TRBJ2-6	CASIEGTGGGSGANVLTF	TGTGCCAGCATAGAAGGAACAGGGGGAGGGTCTGGGGCCAACGTCCTGACTTTC
TRBV28	once	TRBD2	TRBJ2-3	CASSITSGSYTQYF	TGTGCCAGCAGTATCACTAGCGGGAGTTATACGCAGTATTTT
TRBV7-9	few	NA	TRBJ1-4	CASSPGEGRGNEKLFF	TGTGCCAGCAGCCCCGGTGAGGGCAGGGGTAATGAAAAACTGTTTTTT
TRBV4-1	NA	TRBD2	TRBJ2-1	CASSRGLAVPEQFF	TGCGCCAGCAGCCGGGGACTAGCGGTCCCCGAGCAGTTCTTC
TRBV6-1	NA	NA	TRBJ2-7	CASSSAGSYEQYF	TGTGCCAGCAGCTCGGCGGGCAGCTACGAGCAGTACTTC
TRBV4-3	NA	NA	TRBJ1-1	CASSPWMDKDTEAFF	TGCGCCAGCAGCCCCTGGATGGACAAGGACACTGAAGCTTTCTTT
TRBV11-1	NA	TRBD2	TRBJ2-7	CASSPRGTSGRYEQYF	TGTGCCAGCAGCCCGAGGGGGACTAGCGGCCGCTACGAGCAGTACTTC
TRBV7-2	once	NA	TRBJ2-7	CASSTSSGFTHYEQYF	TGTGCCAGCAGCACGAGTTCAGGTTTTACACACTACGAGCAGTACTTC
TRBV3-1/TRBV3-2	NA	NA	TRBJ2-2	CASSQRPKLVSGELFF	TGTGCCAGCAGCCAACGGCCCAAACTAGTCTCCGGGGAGCTGTTTTTT
TRBV20-1	once	NA	TRBJ1-2	CSGTDYYGYTF	TGCAGTGGGACAGACTACTATGGCTACACCTTC
TRBV4-2	NA	TRBD2	TRBJ2-1	CASSQGPLAGTYNEQFF	TGTGCCAGCAGCCAAGGGCCCTTAGCGGGAACCTACAATGAGCAGTTCTTC
TRBV28	once	NA	TRBJ1-5	CASSTNSYQPQHF	TGTGCCAGCAGTACAAACAGCTATCAGCCCCAGCATTTT
TRBV11-3	NA	NA	TRBJ2-6	CASSLGEAISGANVLTF	TGTGCCAGCAGCCTCGGGGAGGCAATCTCTGGGGCCAACGTCCTGACTTTC
TRBV7-3	NA	NA	TRBJ1-5	CASSLTTGQPQHF	TGTGCCAGCAGCTTAACTACAGGACAGCCCCAGCATTTT
TRBV18	NA	NA	TRBJ1-1	CASSPQETNTEAFF	TGTGCCAGCTCACCACAGGAGACGAACACTGAAGCTTTCTTT
TRBV28	NA	TRBD1	TRBJ2-2	CASTVDRVDTGELFF	TGTGCCAGCACGGTGGACAGGGTGGACACCGGGGAGCTGTTTTTT
TRBV7-3	NA	TRBD2	TRBJ2-1	CASSLSLAASYNEQFF	TGTGCCAGCAGCTTATCGCTAGCGGCTTCCTACAATGAGCAGTTCTTC
TRBV5-1	NA	TRBD2	TRBJ2-2	CASSLLSGINTGELFF	TGCGCCAGCAGCCTCCTTAGCGGGATTAACACCGGGGAGCTGTTTTTT
TRBV7-2	NA	TRBD1	TRBJ2-7	CASSFDRGSYEQYF	TGTGCCAGCAGCTTTGACAGGGGCTCCTACGAGCAGTACTTC
TRBV7-9	NA	TRBD2	TRBJ2-7	CASSLRGGGPDF	TGTGCCAGCAGCTTACGTGGGGGAGGGCCGGACTTC
TRBV5-1	NA	TRBD1	TRBJ2-5	CASSLQGERVKETQYF	TGCGCCAGCAGCTTACAGGGGGAAAGGGTCAAAGAGACCCAGTACTTC
TRBV28	once	NA	TRBJ1-4	CASTEGEEKLFF	TGTGCCAGCACCGAGGGGGAGGAAAAACTGTTTTTT
TRBV9	few	NA	TRBJ1-2	CASSTGKYGYTF	TGTGCCAGCAGCACGGGAAAATATGGCTACACCTTC
TRBV16	NA	NA	TRBJ1-6	CASSSSGGDSPLHF	TGTGCCAGCAGCTCCTCGGGCGGGGACTCACCCCTCCACTTT
TRBV19	NA	TRBD1	TRBJ2-7	CASRITGGF	TGTGCCAGTAGGATAACAGGGGGCTTC
TRBV9	NA	TRBD1	TRBJ2-3	CASSVVGQGKDTQYF	TGTGCCAGCAGCGTAGTGGGACAGGGTAAAGATACGCAGTATTTT
TRBV27	NA	NA	TRBJ2-1	CASSSRLAYNEQFF	TGTGCCAGCAGTTCCCGACTAGCCTACAATGAGCAGTTCTTC
TRBV28	many	NA	TRBJ2-2	CASSRGGPSTGELFF	TGTGCCAGCAGCCGGGGTGGACCATCCACCGGGGAGCTGTTTTTT
TRBV2	NA	TRBD2	TRBJ2-1	CASRASGARGNEQFF	TGTGCCAGCAGAGCTAGCGGGGCCCGAGGCAATGAGCAGTTCTTC
TRBV7-9	few	TRBD2	TRBJ2-1	CASSPLSGRLYNEQFF	TGTGCCAGCAGCCCACTAAGCGGGAGGTTATACAATGAGCAGTTCTTC
TRBV2	NA	TRBD1	TRBJ1-2	CASSDPGQWERGYTF	TGTGCCAGCAGTGACCCGGGACAGTGGGAAAGGGGCTACACCTTC
TRBV24-1	once	TRBD1	TRBJ1-2	CATSDKQGTYGYTF	TGTGCCACCAGTGATAAACAGGGGACCTATGGCTACACCTTC
TRBV28	NA	TRBD1	TRBJ2-5	CASSQTGQGGETQYF	TGTGCCAGCAGTCAGACGGGACAGGGGGGAGAGACCCAGTACTTC
TRBV9	once	NA	TRBJ2-3	CASSRLDSSTDTQYF	TGTGCCAGCAGCAGGTTGGACAGCAGCACAGATACGCAGTATTTT
TRBV28	NA	TRBD1	TRBJ1-2	CASILTGGRGYGYTF	TGTGCCAGCATCTTGACAGGGGGCCGAGGCTATGGCTACACCTTC
TRBV4-1	NA	TRBD2	TRBJ2-3	CASSQDLAGGPDTQYF	TGCGCCAGCAGCCAAGATCTAGCGGGAGGACCAGATACGCAGTATTTT
TRBV11-2	NA	TRBD2	TRBJ2-2	CASRSPGLADSNTGELFF	TGTGCCAGCAGATCCCCGGGACTAGCCGATTCGAACACCGGGGAGCTGTTTTTT